This T cell receptor beta chain emerged from a study of blood T cell repertoires in COVID-19. At the level of the study: Specimens from acute and convalescent COVID-19 originated in the United States, Italy and Spain. Sample material is recorded as cDNA or gDNA derived from T cells, B-cell-depleted T cells, or PBMCs.

Participants were aged roughly 18 to 90 years, lived in 24 US areas, and enrolled virtually. Participant reports of clinical history set cohort assignment. Libraries were prepared by immunoSEQ multiplex PCR; TCRdb keeps only in-frame clonotypes and omits some of them. The data show roughly 200,000 clones, nearly 90% seen once. Per the germline V gene, CDR1 is MDHEN and CDR2 is SYDVKM. J lost 3 bases, V lost 5 bases, and 16 bases had no gene match. The CDR3 is 18 amino acids. This clonotype was sampled from a woman in her thirties or forties with acute COVID-19. The sample comprised PBMCs or T cells enriched from blood (not recorded which). This chain connects TRBV28 to TRBJ1-1; 9 nucleotides agree with TRBD1. Written as DNA, the CDR3 is TGTGCCAGCAGTCCATTTCCCGGGACAGGGACGTGGGACACTGAAGCTTTCTTT. Protein sequence: CASSPFPGTGTWDTEAFF.